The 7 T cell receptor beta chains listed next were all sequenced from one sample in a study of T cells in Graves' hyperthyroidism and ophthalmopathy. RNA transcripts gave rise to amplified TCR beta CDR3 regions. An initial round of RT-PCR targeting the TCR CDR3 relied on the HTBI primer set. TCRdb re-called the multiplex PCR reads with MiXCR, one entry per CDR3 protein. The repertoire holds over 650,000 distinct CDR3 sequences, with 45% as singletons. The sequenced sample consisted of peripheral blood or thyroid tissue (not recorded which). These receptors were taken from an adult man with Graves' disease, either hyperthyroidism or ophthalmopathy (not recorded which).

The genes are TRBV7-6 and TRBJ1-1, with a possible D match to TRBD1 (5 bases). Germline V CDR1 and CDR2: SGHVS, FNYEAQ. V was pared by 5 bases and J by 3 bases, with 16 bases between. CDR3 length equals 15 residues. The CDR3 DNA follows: TGTGCCAGCAGCCACCTACTAACGGGGGACACTGAAGCTTTCTTT. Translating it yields CASSHLLTGDTEAFF.

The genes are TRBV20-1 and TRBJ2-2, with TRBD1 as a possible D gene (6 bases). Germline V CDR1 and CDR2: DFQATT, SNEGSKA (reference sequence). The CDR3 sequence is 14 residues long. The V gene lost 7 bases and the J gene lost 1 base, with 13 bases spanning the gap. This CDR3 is CSGMAQGNTGELFF. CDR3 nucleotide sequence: TGCAGTGGGATGGCACAGGGGAACACCGGGGAGCTGTTTTTT.

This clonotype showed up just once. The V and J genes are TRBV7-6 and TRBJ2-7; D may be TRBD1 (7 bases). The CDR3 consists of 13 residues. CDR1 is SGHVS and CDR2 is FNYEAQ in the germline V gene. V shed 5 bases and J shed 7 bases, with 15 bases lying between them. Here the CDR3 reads CASSPSVTGEQYF. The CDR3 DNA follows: TGTGCCAGCAGCCCTAGCGTGACAGGGGAGCAGTACTTC.

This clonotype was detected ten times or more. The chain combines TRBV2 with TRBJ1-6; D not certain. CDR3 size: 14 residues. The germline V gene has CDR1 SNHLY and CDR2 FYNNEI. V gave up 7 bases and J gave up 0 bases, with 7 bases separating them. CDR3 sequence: CASKTFSYNSPLHF. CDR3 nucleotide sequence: TGTGCCAGCAAGACGTTCTCCTATAATTCACCCCTCCACTTT. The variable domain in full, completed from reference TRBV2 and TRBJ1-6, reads EPEVTQTPSHQVTQMGQEVILRCVPISNHLYFYWYRQILGQKVEFLVSFYNNEISEKSEIFDDQFSVERPDGSNFTLKIRSTKLEDSAMYFCASKTFSYNSPLHFGNGTRLTVT.

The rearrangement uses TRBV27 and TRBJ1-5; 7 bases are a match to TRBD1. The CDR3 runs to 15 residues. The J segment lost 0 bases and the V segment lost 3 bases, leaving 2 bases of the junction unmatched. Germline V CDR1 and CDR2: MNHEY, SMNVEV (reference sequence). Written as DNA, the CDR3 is TGTGCCAGCAGTTTTACAGGGGATAGCAATCAGCCCCAGCATTTT. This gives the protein CASSFTGDSNQPQHF.

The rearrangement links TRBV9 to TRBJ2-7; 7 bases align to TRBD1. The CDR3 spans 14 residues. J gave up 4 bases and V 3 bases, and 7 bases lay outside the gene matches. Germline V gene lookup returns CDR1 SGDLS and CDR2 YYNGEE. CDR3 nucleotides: TGTGCCAGCAGCGAAAACAGGGGTTTTTACGAGCAGTACTTC. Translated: CASSENRGFYEQYF.

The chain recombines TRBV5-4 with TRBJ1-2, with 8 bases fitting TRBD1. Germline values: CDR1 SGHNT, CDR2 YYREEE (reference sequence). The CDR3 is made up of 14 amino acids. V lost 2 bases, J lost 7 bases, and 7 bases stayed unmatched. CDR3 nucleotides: TGTGCCAGCAGCTTCCGACAGGGGTCGGGTGGCTACACCTTC. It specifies CASSFRQGSGGYTF.